The 31 T cell receptor beta chains in this list originate from one sample, sequenced in a study of CXCR3-negative and CXCR3-positive naive CD8 T cells. Regarding the study as a whole: CXCR3-negative naive cells had less hydrophobic TRB CDR3s than did CXCR3-positive naive cells.

UMI-labeled 5' RACE yielded the TRB cDNA libraries. TCRdb derives one entry per CDR3 protein from the 5' RACE reads, leaving out DNA. The listing records about 89,000 distinct CDR3 sequences. These receptors have no identified antigens. Sequencing was carried out using naive CXCR3+ CD8+ T cells from blood. Stated subset: CD45RO-CCR7+CD27+CD95- naive CD8+ T cells expressing CXCR3 (TNR3+). The receptors come from a human donor in good health. Some clones in this sample may be carry-over from other donors' samples.

V and J are TRBV6-2 or TRBV6-3 and TRBJ2-2. Per germline, CDR1 MNHEY and CDR2 SVGEGT. The CDR3 spans 17 residues. The CDR3 sequence is CASSVRFPKANTGELFF.

CDR3 sequence reads: CASSSTQDWVSTDTQYF. The chain uses TRBV5-6 and TRBJ2-3. Germline V gene lookup returns CDR1 SGHDT and CDR2 YYEEEE. The CDR3 consists of 17 residues.

This chain joins TRBV7-2 and TRBJ1-5; TCRdb names TRBD1, which stays unverified in the absence of DNA. CDR1 and CDR2 (germline): SGHTA, FQGNSA. This CDR3 contains 16 residues. CDR3 sequence: CASSPDRGGSNQPQHF.

The chain recombines TRBV30 with TRBJ2-7; there is no DNA to check the TCRdb D call of TRBD1. From germline, CDR1 is GTSNPN and CDR2 SVGIG (reference sequence). There are 14 residues in the CDR3. This CDR3 is CAWSVRVNVFEQYF.

The chain links TRBV29-1 to TRBJ2-4; TCRdb selects TRBD1, and the lack of DNA leaves this call unchecked. The length of the CDR3 is 13 residues. CDR1 is SQVTM and CDR2 is ANQGSEA in the germline V gene. The CDR3 sequence: CSVPDSLKNIQYF.

The rearrangement links TRBV14 to TRBJ2-3; TCRdb names TRBD2, which stays unverified in the absence of DNA. The germline CDR1 and CDR2 sequences are SGHDN and FVKESK. This CDR3 spans 19 amino acids. CDR3 sequence: CASSRGLAGGLPGTDTQYF.

The rearrangement uses TRBV29-1 and TRBJ1-2; lacking DNA, the TRBD1 call made by TCRdb goes unchecked. The germline CDR1 and CDR2 sequences are SQVTM and ANQGSEA. The CDR3 extends over 19 amino acids. The chain's CDR3 is CSTTGEVNPLPARAYGYTF.

The V and J genes are TRBV29-1 and TRBJ2-2; TCRdb calls TRBD2, which cannot be checked without DNA. Germline values: CDR1 SQVTM, CDR2 ANQGSEA. The CDR3 has 16 residues. This chain's CDR3 is CSVGDGPSGNTGELFF.

This rearrangement joins TRBV7-9 to TRBJ1-3. Germline V gene sequence: CDR1 SEHNR, CDR2 FQNEAQ (reference sequence). The length of the CDR3 is 16 residues. This CDR3 reads CASSSTDASSGNTIYF.

This sequence joins TRBV4-3 and TRBJ2-1; the TCRdb call, TRBD1, lacks DNA for checking. Per the germline V gene, CDR1 is LGHNA and CDR2 is YSLEER. The CDR3 is 15 residues long. The CDR3 sequence is CASSQGGASYNEQFF.

The chain recombines TRBV7-2 with TRBJ1-1. CDR3 size: 13 residues. Germline lookup yields CDR1 SGHTA and CDR2 FQGNSA. CDR3 protein: CASSLDFYTEAFF.

V is TRBV5-1 and J is TRBJ1-1; there is no DNA to check the TCRdb D call of TRBD1. The CDR3 length is 13 residues. Germline CDR1 SGHRS, CDR2 YFSETQ. CDR3 region: CASRPRSDTEAFF.

This rearrangement joins TRBV7-2 to TRBJ2-5; TCRdb picks TRBD2, but there is no DNA to check that call. CDR3 length: 16 residues. Looked up from germline, CDR1 is SGHTA and CDR2 is FQGNSA. The CDR3 sequence: CASSLSSGGEQETQYF.

The chain links TRBV4-1 to TRBJ1-2. The CDR3 consists of 14 residues. CDR1 and CDR2 from the germline V gene are MGHRA and YSYEKL. The CDR3 is CASSQDGQLYGYTF.

The genes are TRBV7-9 and TRBJ1-3. CDR3 length equals 16 residues. In germline, CDR1 is SEHNR, CDR2 FQNEAQ (reference sequence). CDR3 region: CASSWNWTGSGNTIYF.

The chain combines TRBV25-1 with TRBJ2-7. Germline CDR1 is MGHDK and CDR2 is SYGVNS. The CDR3 covers 15 residues. CDR3 loop: CASSSTQSLVYEQYF.

The chain joins TRBV28 to TRBJ2-2; TCRdb selects TRBD2, and the lack of DNA leaves this call unchecked. The CDR3 runs to 14 residues. CDR1 is MDHEN, CDR2 SYDVKM, per germline. This CDR3 reads CAIAGTLNTGELFF.

The rearrangement links TRBV3-1 to TRBJ1-2; as DNA is missing, the TRBD1 call by TCRdb cannot be tested. The CDR3 covers 19 residues. The germline V gene has CDR1 LGHDT and CDR2 YNNKEL (reference sequence). The CDR3 protein is CASSQDWQGSPRPWSGYTF.

V gene TRBV6-6 combines with J gene TRBJ1-1; the TRBD1 assignment by TCRdb is unverifiable without DNA. From germline, CDR1 is MNHNY and CDR2 SVGAGI (reference sequence). This CDR3 is built from 14 residues. This CDR3 reads CASSYLPGVTEAFF.

The chain carries TRBV2 and TRBJ2-1. The CDR3 totals 13 residues. From germline, CDR1 is SNHLY and CDR2 FYNNEI. CDR3 loop: CASGWNSYNEQFF. Variable domain in full (rest from reference TRBV2 and TRBJ2-1): EPEVTQTPSHQVTQMGQEVILRCVPISNHLYFYWYRQILGQKVEFLVSFYNNEISEKSEIFDDQFSVERPDGSNFTLKIRSTKLEDSAMYFCASGWNSYNEQFFGPGTRLTVL.

The chain joins TRBV7-9 to TRBJ2-7. Germline values: CDR1 SEHNR, CDR2 FQNEAQ (reference sequence). The CDR3 is made up of 13 amino acids. The CDR3 sequence is CASSFPGAYEQYF.

V is TRBV10-3 and J is TRBJ1-3; checking the TCRdb D call of TRBD1 is not possible without DNA. In germline, CDR1 is ENHRY, CDR2 SYGVKD. The CDR3 runs to 14 residues. The CDR3: CAIRSGALGNTIYF.

The chain carries TRBV14 and TRBJ2-3; absent DNA, TCRdb's TRBD1 call cannot be checked. This CDR3 has 15 amino acids. Per the germline V gene, CDR1 is SGHDN and CDR2 is FVKESK. The chain's CDR3 is CASSQFSPRTDTRYF.

The CDR3 sequence is CASGGLYGYTF. The rearrangement links TRBV12-3 or TRBV12-4 to TRBJ1-2; with no DNA, the TCRdb D assignment of TRBD1 cannot be verified. There are 11 residues in the CDR3.

The rearrangement links TRBV7-9 to TRBJ2-6. The CDR3 has 17 residues. CDR1 and CDR2 (germline): SEHNR, FQNEAQ (reference sequence). This chain's CDR3 is CASSLSFESSGANVLTF.

The chain carries TRBV28 and TRBJ2-7. This CDR3 is built from 12 residues. Per the germline V gene, CDR1 is MDHEN and CDR2 is SYDVKM. The CDR3 here is CASSLQTAEQYF. Together with reference TRBV28 and TRBJ2-7, the CDR3 gives the full variable domain: DVKVTQSSRYLVKRTGEKVFLECVQDMDHENMFWYRQDPGLGLRLIYFSYDVKMKEKGDIPEGYSVSREKKERFSLILESASTNQTSMYLCASSLQTAEQYFGPGTRLTVT.

The CDR3 spells CASSAGVPNEKLFF. The chain uses TRBV10-2 and TRBJ1-4. Per germline, CDR1 WSHSY and CDR2 SAAADI. The CDR3 runs to 14 residues.

The CDR3 reads CATSRKDGLDEQYF. The chain recombines TRBV15 with TRBJ2-7; TCRdb returns TRBD2, unconfirmable since there is no DNA. CDR3 length: 14 amino acids. Germline V gene sequence: CDR1 LNHNV, CDR2 YYDKDF (reference sequence).

J is TRBJ1-2 and V is TRBV7-2; as DNA is missing, the TRBD1 call by TCRdb cannot be tested. In germline, CDR1 is SGHTA, CDR2 FQGNSA. CDR3 size: 13 residues. The chain's CDR3 is CASSLSSGDGYTF.

The V call is TRBV12-5, the J call TRBJ2-3; TCRdb reports TRBD2, a call that lacks DNA to check it against. CDR1 and CDR2 from the germline V gene are LGHNT and FRNRAP. The CDR3 has 18 amino acids. The CDR3 loop reads CASGGPSLTSGSVYTQYF.

The CDR3: CASSHIGNTYEQYF. The chain combines TRBV7-2 with TRBJ2-7. Per germline, CDR1 SGHTA and CDR2 FQGNSA. The CDR3 totals 14 residues.